This is a list of T cell receptor beta chains from one sample in a study of PD-L1 blockade in urothelial cancer. Measured with immunoSEQ multiplex PCR; TCRdb has only the in-frame clones, and not every one. Altogether approximately 37,000 clones are present, over 70% being singletons, with the ten largest covering roughly a sixth. The specimen comprised PBMCs, sampled around atezolizumab (anti-PD-L1) treatment. The source of these receptors is a man between 60 and 75 years old with urothelial cancer. Both conserved end residues are trimmed from each CDR3. Each record gives: J gene, D gene, V gene, CDR3 protein. D genes are given only for firm matches.

>TRBJ2-7|.|TRBV19
ASSISAGYFEQY
>TRBJ1-5|.|TRBV5-8
ASSLEGAAASYQPQH
>TRBJ1-2|.|TRBV18
ASSPVTDSYGYT
>TRBJ2-1|TRBD2|TRBV5-1
ASSLVRTRHTGEQF
>TRBJ1-5|.|TRBV6-1
ASSEAGRGNQPQH
>TRBJ2-1|.|TRBV5-1
ASSPDTSSYNEQF
>TRBJ2-1|.|TRBV13
ASSKRDSPYNEQF
>TRBJ2-1|.|TRBV7-6
ASSLPPRSSSYNEQF
>TRBJ2-3|TRBD2|TRBV27
ASSPLAGGLSDTQY
>TRBJ2-2|.|TRBV18
ASSPGLYGELF
>TRBJ1-5|TRBD1|TRBV19
ASSIRQGDYDNQPQH
>TRBJ2-3|TRBD2|TRBV5-1
ASSLVGTSGTYTQY
>TRBJ1-4|TRBD1|TRBV5-1
ASSSGQLEEKLF
>TRBJ2-7|TRBD1|TRBV7-6
ASSEGQGAISYEQY
>TRBJ2-1|TRBD1|TRBV6-6
ASISGGSYNEQF
>TRBJ1-6|TRBD1|TRBV20-1
SARQGAPLH
>TRBJ1-4|.|TRBV28
ASSLTREKLF
>TRBJ1-4|.|TRBV6-6
ASSHGVANEKLF
>TRBJ1-3|TRBD1|TRBV29-1
SVEDRGGNTIY
>TRBJ1-6|TRBD1|TRBV4-1
ASSQGGQGAFSPLH
>TRBJ2-5|.|TRBV19
ASSISRAETQY
>TRBJ1-1|TRBD1|TRBV9
ASSVVQGANTEAF
>TRBJ1-2|.|TRBV27
ASSLYDKAGYT
>TRBJ1-5|.|TRBV4-2
ASSQDRAGRGPYSNQPQH
>TRBJ1-6|TRBD1|TRBV5-1
ASSLGQGGNSPLH
>TRBJ2-7|.|TRBV25-1
ASSDQRSSRLEQY
>TRBJ2-2|.|TRBV21-1
ASSSTTGRTGELF
>TRBJ2-7|.|TRBV6-6
ATGVSYEQY
>TRBJ1-6|TRBD1|TRBV10-2
ASSGGGTSSYNSPLH
>TRBJ2-1|.|TRBV30
AWHRSTPYNEQF
>TRBJ2-7|.|TRBV27
ASSRDSSREQY
>TRBJ2-2|.|TRBV18
ASSPDRLITGELF
>TRBJ2-1|TRBD2|TRBV7-2
ASSSTSGRANEQF
>TRBJ2-7|.|TRBV7-2
ASSLVGGTYEQY
>TRBJ2-7|.|TRBV28
ASSLVHKTYEQY
>TRBJ1-2|.|TRBV5-1
ASSREGSDYGYT
>TRBJ2-1|.|TRBV14
ASSQVAGTNEQF
>TRBJ1-4|.|TRBV29-1
SAAAGVGEKLF
>TRBJ2-5|TRBD2|TRBV19
ASSTSAGIQETQY
>TRBJ1-1|.|TRBV10-1
ASSQGNTEAF
>TRBJ2-7|.|TRBV7-2
ASSLDRRMAEQY
>TRBJ1-4|.|TRBV19
ASRTSAGGLSTNEKLF
>TRBJ1-2|.|TRBV4-3
ASSLGEGKGYT
>TRBJ2-5|.|TRBV28
ASSAHLRGETQY
>TRBJ1-6|.|TRBV4-2
ASSQDRAGEGNSPLH
>TRBJ1-1|TRBD1|TRBV15
ATSRDRAGGPPEAF
>TRBJ2-6|.|TRBV5-6
ASSLSSGANVLT
>TRBJ1-2|.|TRBV9
ASSSGGRFGYT
>TRBJ2-3|.|TRBV7-8
ASSLEHRLRTDTQY
>TRBJ2-7|TRBD1|TRBV19
ASSVGTVLDEQY
>TRBJ2-5|TRBD2|TRBV15
ATSRDQGLAVGRQETQY
>TRBJ2-7|.|TRBV9
ASSLDSYEQY
>TRBJ2-2|.|TRBV19
ASEPRRAGTGELF
>TRBJ1-5|TRBD1|TRBV19
ASSITGDNQPQH